This T cell receptor beta chain was sequenced during a study of graft-versus-host responses after intestinal transplantation. On this clone itself: Its specificity is unknown.

Whole-study findings and limits: Recipient bone marrow held GvH clones, some seen earlier in ileum or blood.

Method: immunoSEQ multiplex PCR; TCRdb's copy keeps in-frame clones and lacks some. The sample comprises tens of thousands of clones, around 86% of which are singletons, and about a sixth rests with the top ten. Germline values: CDR1 GTSNPN, CDR2 SVGIG (reference sequence). V shed 4 bases and J shed 2 bases, with 20 bases lying between them. The CDR3 extends over 17 amino acids. The receptor's source is a human donor who received an intestinal transplant. Sequences were derived from unstimulated CD8+ T cells sorted from spleen or lymph node cells, sampled before intestinal transplant. J is TRBJ2-2 and V is TRBV30, with D perhaps TRBD1 (6 bases). CDR3 residues: CAWTRPGALLNTGELFF. The CDR3 coding sequence is TGTGCCTGGACCAGACCAGGGGCTTTACTTAACACCGGGGAGCTGTTTTTT.